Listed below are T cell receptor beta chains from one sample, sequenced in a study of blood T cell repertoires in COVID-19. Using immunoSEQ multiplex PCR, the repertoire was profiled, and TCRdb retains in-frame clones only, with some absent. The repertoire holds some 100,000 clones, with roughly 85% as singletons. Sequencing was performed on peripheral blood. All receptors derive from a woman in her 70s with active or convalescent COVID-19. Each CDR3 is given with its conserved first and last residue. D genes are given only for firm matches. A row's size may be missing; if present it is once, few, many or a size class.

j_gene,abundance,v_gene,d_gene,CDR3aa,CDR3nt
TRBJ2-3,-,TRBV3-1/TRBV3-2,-,CASSQDRGYGTQYF,TGTGCCAGCAGCCAAGACAGGGGTTACGGTACGCAGTATTTT
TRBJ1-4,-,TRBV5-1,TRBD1,CASAEGAEEKLFF,TGCGCCAGCGCCGAGGGGGCGGAAGAAAAACTGTTTTTT
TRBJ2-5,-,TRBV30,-,CAWSPRRGGWETQYF,TGTGCCTGGAGTCCTCGTCGAGGGGGTTGGGAGACCCAGTACTTC
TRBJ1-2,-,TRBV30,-,CAWSTTWGLNYGYTF,TGTGCCTGGAGTACGACATGGGGGCTGAACTATGGCTACACCTTC
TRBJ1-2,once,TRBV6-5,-,CASRWAGGTYGYTF,TGTGCCAGCAGATGGGCGGGGGGGACGTATGGCTACACCTTC
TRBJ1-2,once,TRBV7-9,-,CASSLRTEFYGYTF,TGTGCCAGCAGCCTCCGGACAGAATTCTATGGCTACACCTTC
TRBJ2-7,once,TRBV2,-,CASSGQVSYEQYF,TGTGCCAGCAGTGGACAGGTCTCATACGAGCAGTACTTC
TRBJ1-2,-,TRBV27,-,CASSLKPAPSPGRGYTF,TGTGCCAGCAGTCTTAAGCCCGCCCCATCCCCCGGTCGGGGCTACACCTTC
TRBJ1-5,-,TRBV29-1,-,CSVAESLRRPQHF,TGCAGCGTTGCTGAATCTCTGCGTCGGCCCCAGCATTTT
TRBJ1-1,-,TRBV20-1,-,CRGANTEAFF,TGCAGAGGGGCCAACACTGAAGCTTTCTTT
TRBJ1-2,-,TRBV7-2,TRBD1,CASSPPGGALGYTF,TGTGCCAGCAGCCCACCAGGGGGCGCGTTGGGCTACACCTTC
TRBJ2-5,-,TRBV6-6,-,CASSYSGGRETQYF,TGTGCCAGCAGTTACTCGGGGGGGCGGGAGACCCAGTACTTC
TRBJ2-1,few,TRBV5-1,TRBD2,CASSPLTGLGYNEQFF,TGCGCCAGCAGCCCATTAACGGGACTAGGTTACAATGAGCAGTTCTTC
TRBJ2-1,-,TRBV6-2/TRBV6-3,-,CASSTTSSRNNEQFF,TGTGCCAGCAGCACAACTAGTTCCCGCAACAATGAGCAGTTCTTC
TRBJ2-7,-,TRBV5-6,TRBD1,CASSSPRGRSRYEQYF,TGTGCCAGCAGCTCCCCCAGGGGGCGCAGCCGCTACGAGCAGTACTTC
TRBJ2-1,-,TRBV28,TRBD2,CASGSPQTSGKNEQFF,TGTGCCAGCGGGTCTCCCCAGACTAGCGGTAAAAATGAGCAGTTCTTC
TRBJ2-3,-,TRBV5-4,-,CASSYDGGGRTDTQYF,TGTGCCAGCAGCTATGACGGGGGAGGTCGCACAGATACGCAGTATTTT
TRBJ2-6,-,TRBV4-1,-,CASSPESPGANVLTF,TGCGCCAGCAGCCCCGAGAGTCCTGGGGCCAACGTCCTGACTTTC
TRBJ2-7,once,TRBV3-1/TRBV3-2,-,CASSEGETYEQYF,TGTGCCAGCAGTGAGGGGGAGACGTACGAGCAGTACTTC
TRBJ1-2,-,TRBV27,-,CASSLLPGPYGYTF,TGTGCCAGCAGTTTATTGCCAGGGCCCTATGGCTACACCTTC
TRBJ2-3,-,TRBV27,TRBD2,CASSLKLAGGVGYTDTQYF,TGTGCCAGCAGTTTAAAACTAGCGGGAGGAGTGGGATACACAGATACGCAGTATTTT
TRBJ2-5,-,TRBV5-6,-,CASSLGDRLGETQYF,TGTGCCAGCAGCTTGGGCGACAGGTTGGGGGAGACCCAGTACTTC
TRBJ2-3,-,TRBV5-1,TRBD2,CASRWAASGYTDTQYF,TGCGCCAGCAGGTGGGCGGCTAGCGGGTACACAGATACGCAGTATTTT
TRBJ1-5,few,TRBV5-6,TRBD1,CASSFAGTGGQPQHF,TGTGCCAGCAGCTTCGCCGGGACAGGGGGGCAGCCCCAGCATTTT
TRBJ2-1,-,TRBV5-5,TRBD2,CASSLGWSLAGGLNEQFF,TGTGCCAGCAGCTTGGGATGGTCGCTAGCGGGGGGACTAAATGAGCAGTTCTTC
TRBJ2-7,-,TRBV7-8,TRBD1,CASSLAGGGTTYEQYF,TGTGCCAGCAGCTTAGCAGGGGGCGGCACAACGTACGAGCAGTACTTC
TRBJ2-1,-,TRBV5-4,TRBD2,CASSLAVREGNEQFF,TGTGCCAGCAGCTTGGCTGTACGGGAGGGAAATGAGCAGTTCTTC
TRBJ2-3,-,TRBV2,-,CASSGGSGTDTQYF,TGTGCCAGCAGTGGCGGTTCGGGCACAGATACGCAGTATTTT
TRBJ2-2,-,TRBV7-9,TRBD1,CASSPGTGDRELFF,TGTGCCAGCAGCCCCGGGACAGGGGACAGGGAGCTGTTTTTT
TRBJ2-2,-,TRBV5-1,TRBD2,CASSSSMGGTGELFF,TGCGCCAGCAGCTCGTCCATGGGGGGGACCGGGGAGCTGTTTTTT
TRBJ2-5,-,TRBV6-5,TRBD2,CASKRTSGGEETQYF,TGTGCCAGCAAACGGACTAGCGGGGGGGAAGAGACCCAGTACTTC
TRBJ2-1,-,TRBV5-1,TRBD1,CASSSGTVPRFF,TGCGCCAGCAGCTCTGGGACAGTCCCACGGTTCTTC
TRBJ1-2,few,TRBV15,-,CATSKDTSDYGYTF,TGTGCCACCAGCAAGGACACCTCTGACTATGGCTACACCTTC
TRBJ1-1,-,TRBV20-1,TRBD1,CSASTGVSTEAFF,TGCAGTGCTAGTACAGGGGTCAGCACTGAAGCTTTCTTT
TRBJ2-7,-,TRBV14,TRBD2,CASSQGPSSGGGRNEQYF,TGTGCCAGCAGCCAAGGCCCCTCTAGCGGGGGTGGACGTAACGAGCAGTACTTC
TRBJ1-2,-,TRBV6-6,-,CASSPTGNGYTF,TGTGCCAGCAGTCCCACAGGGAATGGCTACACCTTC
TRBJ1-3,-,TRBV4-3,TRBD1,CASSQDYNGQGRNTIYF,TGCGCCAGCAGCCAAGATTACAACGGACAGGGTAGGAACACCATATATTTT
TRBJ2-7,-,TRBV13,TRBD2,CASSFEAGGYEQYF,TGTGCCAGCAGCTTCGAAGCGGGGGGCTACGAGCAGTACTTC
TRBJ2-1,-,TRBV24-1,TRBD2,CATSEIVLTSGSGSEQFF,TGTGCCACCAGTGAGATAGTCCTGACTAGCGGGAGTGGTAGTGAGCAGTTCTTC
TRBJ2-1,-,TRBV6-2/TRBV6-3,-,CASSSPDTFEQFF,TGTGCCAGCAGTAGCCCAGACACCTTTGAGCAGTTCTTC
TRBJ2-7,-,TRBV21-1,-,CASSKRREEHYEQYF,TGTGCCAGCAGCAAACGGCGGGAGGAACACTACGAGCAGTACTTC
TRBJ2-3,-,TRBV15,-,CATSRGLVGGVSTDTQYF,TGTGCCACCAGCAGAGGTCTAGTAGGGGGGGTAAGCACAGATACGCAGTATTTT
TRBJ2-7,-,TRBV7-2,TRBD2,CASSLAGTSGYEQYF,TGTGCCAGCAGCTTAGCGGGGACTAGCGGCTACGAGCAGTACTTC
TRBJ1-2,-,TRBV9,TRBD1,CASSVQTGATNYGYTF,TGTGCCAGCAGCGTGCAGACAGGGGCCACTAACTATGGCTACACCTTC
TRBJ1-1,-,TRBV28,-,CASRPGQNTEAFF,TGTGCCAGCAGACCGGGACAAAACACTGAAGCTTTCTTT
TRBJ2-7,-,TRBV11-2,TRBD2,CASSLLAGTYEQYF,TGTGCCAGCAGCTTACTAGCGGGAACCTACGAGCAGTACTTC
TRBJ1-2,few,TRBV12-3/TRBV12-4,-,CASSFVREGGYTF,TGTGCCAGCAGTTTTGTCAGGGAGGGTGGCTACACCTTC
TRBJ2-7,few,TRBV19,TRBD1,CASSIVGTGVTSVQQYF,TGTGCCAGTAGTATTGTCGGGACAGGAGTAACTAGTGTTCAGCAGTACTTC
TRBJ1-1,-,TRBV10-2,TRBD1,CASKTPFGQGGTEAFF,TGCGCCAGCAAAACCCCTTTTGGGCAGGGGGGCACTGAAGCTTTCTTT
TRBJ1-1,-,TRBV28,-,CASSLEVSTEAFF,TGTGCCAGCAGTTTAGAGGTTTCCACTGAAGCTTTCTTT
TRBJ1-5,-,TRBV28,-,CASSLEHQPQHF,TGTGCCAGCAGTTTAGAGCATCAGCCCCAGCATTTT
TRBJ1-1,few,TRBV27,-,CASSLGREAFF,TGTGCCAGCAGTTTAGGCAGAGAAGCTTTCTTT
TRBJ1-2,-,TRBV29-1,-,CSVELKSRNYGYTF,TGCAGCGTTGAGTTAAAATCCAGGAACTATGGCTACACCTTC